This T cell receptor beta chain was observed in a study of post-analysis software for immune sequencing data. General study findings and limits: Compared with controls, patients had more of about five TRBV segments, including TRBV5-6, TRBV5-1 and TRBV20-1.

Prepared libraries of TCR beta cDNA carried unique molecular identifiers. Each CDR3 protein gets one entry after TCRdb re-called the PCR reads with MiXCR. The repertoire includes roughly 870,000 distinct CDR3 sequences, about 50% of them detected once, and about 4.8% sits in the top ten. This clonotype was seen a few times. Its antigen is undetermined. V was clipped by 5 bases and J by 2 bases, with 13 bases between them. CDR3 length: 13 amino acids. Germline V gene data show CDR1 as DFQATT and CDR2 as SNEGSKA (reference sequence). The sequenced sample consisted of blood. V gene TRBV20-1 combines with J gene TRBJ2-7; maybe TRBD1 (6 bases). The sequence came from a girl aged 10 to 17 with multiple sclerosis. The CDR3: CSAVGASPYEQYF. CDR3 in DNA: TGCAGTGCTGTGGGGGCTTCGCCCTACGAGCAGTACTTC.